This TCR beta chain appears in the sequencing data of a study of blood T cell repertoires in COVID-19. Study details: The samples span acute and convalescent COVID-19 from the United States, Italy and Spain.

The CDR3 totals 13 residues. Trimming left V 1 base short and J 8 bases short, with 6 bases between. Germline V CDR1 and CDR2: SGHAT, FQNNGV. TCRdb keeps only in-frame clones here, not all; method: immunoSEQ multiplex PCR. In the table there are 210,000 or so clones, approximately 89% of which are singletons. This sequence was found in a woman between 40 and 55 years old with acute or convalescent COVID-19. Sequenced material: peripheral blood. The rearrangement joins TRBV11-2 to TRBJ1-6; D not resolved. The CDR3 nucleotides read TGTGCCAGCAGCTTAGTGCTAGATTCACCCCTCCACTTT. It is translated as CASSLVLDSPLHF.